These 12 T cell receptor beta chains came from one sample sequenced in a study of response to subunit inactivated influenza vaccine (dated by TCRdb to 2016 to 2018). Libraries came from RT-PCR. Instrument used: Illumina HiSeq 2500. TCRdb reran the public reads through fastp at Q25 and MiXCR, keeping productive beta chains. All rows with the same CDR3 protein become a single entry with the most common DNA and genes. A total of 600,000 to 850,000 distinct CDR3 sequences appear in this sample, less than 15% of them only once. The ten largest clonotypes hold less than 8.5% of the sample. Sample: PBMCs from blood, taken roughly 2 weeks before vaccination. These receptors came from a man aged 50 to 60 who received an inactivated influenza vaccine. Donor details come from another sample of the same person, matched by shared clones.

The sample holds many counts of this clonotype. V is TRBV10-2 and J is TRBJ1-1; D gene ambiguous. Deletions cut 6 bases from V and 4 bases from J, with 12 bases between. The length of the CDR3 is 13 residues. The germline V gene has CDR1 WSHSY and CDR2 SAAADI. For the CDR3, the DNA is TGCGCCAGCAGGAGAGGACCGGGCACTGAAGCTTTCTTT. It yields the protein CASRRGPGTEAFF.

The chain is built from TRBV6-2 or TRBV6-3 and TRBJ2-2, with TRBD2 matching 9 bases. J was trimmed by 5 bases and V by 4 bases; bases with no gene match: 11. Germline V CDR1 and CDR2: MNHEY, SVGEGT. The CDR3 has 17 amino acids. CDR3: CASSWGHSGSRTGELFF. The DNA of the CDR3 is TGTGCCAGCAGTTGGGGACATAGCGGGAGTAGAACCGGGGAGCTGTTTTTT.

This clonotype was picked up a small number of times. The chain combines TRBV28 with TRBJ2-7; D is ambiguous. The CDR3 has 14 amino acids. Germline V CDR1 and CDR2: MDHEN, SYDVKM. V was cut by 2 bases and J by 5 bases, with 13 bases left in between. Here the CDR3 reads CASSLILQSDEQYF. In DNA form, the CDR3 reads TGTGCCAGCAGTTTAATTTTACAGAGCGACGAGCAGTACTTC.

This clonotype was recorded a few times. The rearrangement links TRBV20-1 to TRBJ2-1; D not certain. Germline-derived CDR1 and CDR2 are DFQATT and SNEGSKA (reference sequence). CDR3 length: 14 amino acids. Between the trimmed V and J ends, which lost 3 bases and 4 bases, there was a span of 13 bases. CDR3 sequence (DNA): TGCAGTGCTAGTACCCCCCCCTCATACAATGAGCAGTTCTTC. Its protein product is CSASTPPSYNEQFF.

This clonotype showed up just a few times. This chain links TRBV19 with TRBJ2-1; 8 nucleotides match TRBD2. After removal of 3 bases from V and 7 bases from J, the junction contained 11 bases not matched to a gene. The CDR3 runs 16 residues. The V gene's germline CDR1 is LNHDA and CDR2 SQIVND (reference sequence). CDR3 residues: CASSILFSGAGNEQFF. CDR3 coding DNA: TGTGCCAGTAGTATCCTCTTTAGCGGGGCGGGAAATGAGCAGTTCTTC.

The chain links TRBV4-1 to TRBJ2-2; 7 bases align to TRBD2. There are 16 residues in the CDR3. The V segment lost 3 bases and the J segment 0 bases; nucleotides outside the gene matches: 4. Germline V gives CDR1 MGHRA, CDR2 YSYEKL. CDR3 protein: CASSHRTSTNTGELFF. The CDR3 region has the DNA TGCGCCAGCAGCCACCGGACTAGTACGAACACCGGGGAGCTGTTTTTT.

This clonotype was counted a few times. A read error may account for a junction end that differs from germline. CDR3 coding DNA: TGTGCCAGCAGTACCACGGACAGGGCCCTCAATGGGTACACCTTC. It translates to CASSTTDRALNGYTF. This chain links TRBV6-6 with TRBJ1-2, with TRBD1 matching 8 bases. Germline V CDR1 and CDR2: MNHNY, SVGAGI (reference sequence). The CDR3 runs 15 residues.

This rearrangement joins TRBV5-6 to TRBJ2-7; D possibly corresponds to TRBD2 (5 bases). The length of the CDR3 is 14 residues. The V end was cut by 4 bases, the J end by 1 base, with 12 bases between. The germline gives CDR1 SGHDT, CDR2 YYEEEE. CDR3: CASSPPGESYEQYF. Here the CDR3 DNA reads TGTGCCAGCAGCCCTCCCGGGGAGTCCTACGAGCAGTACTTC. The entire variable domain, with the rest obtained from reference TRBV5-6 and TRBJ2-7, is as follows: DAGVTQSPTHLIKTRGQQVTLRCSPKSGHDTVSWYQQALGQGPQFIFQYYEEEERQRGNFPDRFSGHQFPNYSSELNVNALLLGDSALYLCASSPPGESYEQYFGPGTRLTVT.

The table lists this clonotype with many counts. The chain recombines TRBV28 with TRBJ2-5; D is uncertain. Trimming left V 3 bases short and J 6 bases short, with 29 bases between. The CDR3 contains 19 residues. Looked up from germline, CDR1 is MDHEN and CDR2 is SYDVKM. DNA of the CDR3: TGTGCCAGCAGTTTTCTTCTTACCCTGGACGGAGCTTCCTGGAAGACCCAGTACTTC. This gives the protein CASSFLLTLDGASWKTQYF.

The chain employs TRBV20-1 and TRBJ2-7, with 10 bases lining up with TRBD1. This CDR3 has 14 residues. Germline CDR1 is DFQATT and CDR2 is SNEGSKA (reference sequence). The CDR3: CSYIPGTGVHEQYF. Written as DNA, the CDR3 is TGCAGCTATATCCCCGGGACAGGGGTCCACGAGCAGTACTTC.

This clonotype was counted between two and nine times. This chain connects TRBV28 to TRBJ2-5; maybe TRBD1 (5 bases). Germline CDR1 MDHEN, CDR2 SYDVKM. The CDR3 is made up of 17 amino acids. V was cut by 4 bases and J by 4 bases, with 22 bases left in between. CDR3 region: CASSYSLQVRVSETQYF. The CDR3, as DNA: TGTGCCAGCAGTTACTCCTTACAGGTCAGGGTGTCAGAGACCCAGTACTTC. Together with reference TRBV28 and TRBJ2-5, the CDR3 gives the full variable domain: DVKVTQSSRYLVKRTGEKVFLECVQDMDHENMFWYRQDPGLGLRLIYFSYDVKMKEKGDIPEGYSVSREKKERFSLILESASTNQTSMYLCASSYSLQVRVSETQYFGPGTRLLVL.

This clonotype has just a few counts. CDR3 loop: CASGLQGFEQFF. As DNA, the CDR3 is TGCGCCAGCGGGTTACAGGGGTTTGAGCAGTTCTTC. This chain links TRBV5-1 with TRBJ2-1; 7 bases are shared with TRBD1. The CDR3 length is 12 residues. Germline CDR1 reads SGHRS; CDR2 reads YFSETQ. V gave up 7 bases and J gave up 9 bases; unmatched junction bases: 7.